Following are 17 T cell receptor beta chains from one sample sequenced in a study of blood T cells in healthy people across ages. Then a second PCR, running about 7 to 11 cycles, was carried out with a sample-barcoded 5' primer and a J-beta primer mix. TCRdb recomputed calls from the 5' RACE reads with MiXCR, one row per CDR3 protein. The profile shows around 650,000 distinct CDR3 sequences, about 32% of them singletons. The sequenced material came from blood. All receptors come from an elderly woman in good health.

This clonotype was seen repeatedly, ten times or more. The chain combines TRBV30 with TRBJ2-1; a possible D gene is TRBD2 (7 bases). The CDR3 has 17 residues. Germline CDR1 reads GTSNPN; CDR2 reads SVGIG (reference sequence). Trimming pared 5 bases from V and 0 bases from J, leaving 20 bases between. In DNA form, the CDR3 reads TGTGCCTGGGGCGGGCGGGGGCCTATGAGCTCCTACAATGAGCAGTTCTTC. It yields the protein CAWGGRGPMSSYNEQFF.

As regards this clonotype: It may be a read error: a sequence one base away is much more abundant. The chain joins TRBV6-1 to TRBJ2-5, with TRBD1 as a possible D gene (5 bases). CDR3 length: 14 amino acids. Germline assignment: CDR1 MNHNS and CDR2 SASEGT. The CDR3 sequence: CAGSERDRSGTQYF. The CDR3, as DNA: TGTGCCGGCAGTGAAAGAGACAGAAGTGGGACCCAGTACTTC.

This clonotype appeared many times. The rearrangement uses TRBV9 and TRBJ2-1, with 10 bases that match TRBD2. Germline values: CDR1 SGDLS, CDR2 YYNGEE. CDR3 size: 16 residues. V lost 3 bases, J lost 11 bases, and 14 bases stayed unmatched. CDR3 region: CASSAIVGTSVAKQFF. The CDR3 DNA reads TGTGCCAGCAGCGCGATCGTAGGGACTAGCGTCGCCAAGCAGTTCTTC.

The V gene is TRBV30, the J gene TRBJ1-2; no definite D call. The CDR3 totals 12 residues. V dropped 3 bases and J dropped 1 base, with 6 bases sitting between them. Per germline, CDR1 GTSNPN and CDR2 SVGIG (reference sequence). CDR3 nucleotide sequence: TGTGCCTGGAGACTGGTTAACTATGGCTACACCTTC. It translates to CAWRLVNYGYTF.

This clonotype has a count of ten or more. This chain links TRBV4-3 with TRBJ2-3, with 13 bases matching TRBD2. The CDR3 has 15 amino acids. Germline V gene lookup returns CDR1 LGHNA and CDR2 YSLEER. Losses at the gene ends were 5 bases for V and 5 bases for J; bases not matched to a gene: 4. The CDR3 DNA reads TGCGCCAGCAGCACAGGACTAGCGGGGGTAGATACGCAGTATTTT. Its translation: CASSTGLAGVDTQYF.

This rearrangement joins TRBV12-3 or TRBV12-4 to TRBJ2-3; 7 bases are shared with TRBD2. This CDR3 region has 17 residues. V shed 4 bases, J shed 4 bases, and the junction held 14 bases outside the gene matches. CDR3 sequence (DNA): TGTGCCAGCAGTTGGGGGGGGACCAGCGTGAGCGCAGATACGCAGTATTTT. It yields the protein CASSWGGTSVSADTQYF.

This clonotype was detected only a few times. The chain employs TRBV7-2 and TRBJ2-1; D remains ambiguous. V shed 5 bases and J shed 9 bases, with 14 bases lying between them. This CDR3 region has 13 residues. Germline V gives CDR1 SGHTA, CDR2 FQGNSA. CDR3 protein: CASSRTSAGEQFF. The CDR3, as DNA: TGTGCCAGCAGCCGGACCTCCGCCGGTGAGCAGTTCTTC. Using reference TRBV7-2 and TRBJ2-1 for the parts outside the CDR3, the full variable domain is GAGVSQSPSNKVTEKGKDVELRCDPISGHTALYWYRQSLGQGLEFLIYFQGNSAPDKSGLPSDRFSAERTGGSVSTLTIQRTQQEDSAVYLCASSRTSAGEQFFGPGTRLTVL.

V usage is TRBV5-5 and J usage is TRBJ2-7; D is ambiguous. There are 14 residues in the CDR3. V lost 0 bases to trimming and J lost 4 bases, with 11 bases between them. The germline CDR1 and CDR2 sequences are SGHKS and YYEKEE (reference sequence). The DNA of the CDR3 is TGTGCCAGCAGCTTGGGAGTTGTCGGGTACGAGCAGTACTTC. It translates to CASSLGVVGYEQYF.

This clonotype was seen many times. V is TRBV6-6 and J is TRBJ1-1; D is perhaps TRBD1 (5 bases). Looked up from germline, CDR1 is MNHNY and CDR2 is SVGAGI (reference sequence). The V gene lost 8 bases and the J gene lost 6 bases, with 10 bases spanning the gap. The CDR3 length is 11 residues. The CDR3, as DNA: TGTGCCAGCCTGTGGGGCTCTGAAGCTTTCTTT. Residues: CASLWGSEAFF.

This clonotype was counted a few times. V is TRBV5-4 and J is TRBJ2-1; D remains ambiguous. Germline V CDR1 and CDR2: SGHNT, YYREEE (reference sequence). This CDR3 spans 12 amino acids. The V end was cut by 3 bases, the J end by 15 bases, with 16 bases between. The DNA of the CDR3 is TGTGCCAGCAGCTCCTCTGTTGGGCCGCGGTTCTTC. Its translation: CASSSSVGPRFF.

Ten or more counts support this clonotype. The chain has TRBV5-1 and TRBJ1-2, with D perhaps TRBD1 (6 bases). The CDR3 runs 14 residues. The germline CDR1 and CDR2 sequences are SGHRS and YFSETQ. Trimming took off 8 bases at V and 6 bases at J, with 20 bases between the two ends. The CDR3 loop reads CARGARSLRDGYTF. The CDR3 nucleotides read TGCGCCAGGGGGGCGAGGAGCTTGAGAGATGGCTACACCTTC.

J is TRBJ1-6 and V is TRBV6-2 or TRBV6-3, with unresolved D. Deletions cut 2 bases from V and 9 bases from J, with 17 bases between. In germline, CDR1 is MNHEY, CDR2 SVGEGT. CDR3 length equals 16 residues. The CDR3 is CASSYVSFATSSPLHF. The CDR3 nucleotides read TGTGCCAGCAGTTACGTGAGCTTCGCCACGAGTTCACCCCTCCACTTT.

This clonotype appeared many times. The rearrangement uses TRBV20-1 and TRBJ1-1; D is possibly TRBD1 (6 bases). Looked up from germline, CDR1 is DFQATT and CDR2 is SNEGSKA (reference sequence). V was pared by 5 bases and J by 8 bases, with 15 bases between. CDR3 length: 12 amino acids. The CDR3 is CSAGLGGYEAFF. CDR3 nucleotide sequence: TGCAGTGCTGGTTTGGGGGGCTACGAAGCTTTCTTT.

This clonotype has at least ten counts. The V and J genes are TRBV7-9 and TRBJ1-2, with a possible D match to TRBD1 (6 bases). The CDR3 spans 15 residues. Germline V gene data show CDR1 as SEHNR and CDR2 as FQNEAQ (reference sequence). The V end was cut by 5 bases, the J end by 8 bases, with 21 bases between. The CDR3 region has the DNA TGTGCCAGCAGCCGTGGGGGCTACACTTTATCCGGCTACACCTTC. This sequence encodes CASSRGGYTLSGYTF.

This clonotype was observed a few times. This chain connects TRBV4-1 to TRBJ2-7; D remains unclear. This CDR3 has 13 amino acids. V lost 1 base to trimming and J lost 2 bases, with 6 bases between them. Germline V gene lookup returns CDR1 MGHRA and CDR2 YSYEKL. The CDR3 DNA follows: TGCGCCAGCAGCCAAGTAACGGCCTACGAGCAGTACTTC. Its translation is CASSQVTAYEQYF.

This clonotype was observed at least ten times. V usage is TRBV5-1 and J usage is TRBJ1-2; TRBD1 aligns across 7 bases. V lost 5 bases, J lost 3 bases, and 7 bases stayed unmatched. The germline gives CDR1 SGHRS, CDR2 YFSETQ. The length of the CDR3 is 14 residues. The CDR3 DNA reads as TGCGCCAGCAGGTCAGACAGGGCCTACTATGGCTACACCTTC. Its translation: CASRSDRAYYGYTF.

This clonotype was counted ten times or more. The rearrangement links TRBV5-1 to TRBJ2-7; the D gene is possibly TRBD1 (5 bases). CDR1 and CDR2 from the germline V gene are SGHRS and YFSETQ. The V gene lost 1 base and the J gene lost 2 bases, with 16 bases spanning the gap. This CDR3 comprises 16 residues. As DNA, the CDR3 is TGCGCCAGCAGCTTGAAGTCCACAGGCTACCCCTACGAGCAGTACTTC. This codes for CASSLKSTGYPYEQYF.